This TCR beta chain was sequenced in a study of blood T cell repertoires in COVID-19. Under the authors' procedure: It was from reference gene primer amplification that nucleated cell counts were estimated. Measured with immunoSEQ multiplex PCR; TCRdb has only the in-frame clones, and not every one. For V, J and clone size, that table is used; D and trimming come from the DNA. The data hold 210,000 or so clones, with roughly 90% observed a single time. V lost 10 bases, J lost 4 bases, and 19 bases lay in between. CDR1 ENHRY and CDR2 SYGVKD come from the germline V gene. The CDR3 loop spans 14 amino acids.

This rearrangement joins TRBV10-3 to TRBJ1-1; D gene uncertain. This receptor was obtained from a woman in her thirties or forties with acute or convalescent COVID-19. The specimen sequenced was peripheral blood. The CDR3 sequence: CATANIYEGTEAFF. For the CDR3, the DNA is TGTGCCACCGCAAATATATATGAGGGCACTGAAGCTTTCTTT.